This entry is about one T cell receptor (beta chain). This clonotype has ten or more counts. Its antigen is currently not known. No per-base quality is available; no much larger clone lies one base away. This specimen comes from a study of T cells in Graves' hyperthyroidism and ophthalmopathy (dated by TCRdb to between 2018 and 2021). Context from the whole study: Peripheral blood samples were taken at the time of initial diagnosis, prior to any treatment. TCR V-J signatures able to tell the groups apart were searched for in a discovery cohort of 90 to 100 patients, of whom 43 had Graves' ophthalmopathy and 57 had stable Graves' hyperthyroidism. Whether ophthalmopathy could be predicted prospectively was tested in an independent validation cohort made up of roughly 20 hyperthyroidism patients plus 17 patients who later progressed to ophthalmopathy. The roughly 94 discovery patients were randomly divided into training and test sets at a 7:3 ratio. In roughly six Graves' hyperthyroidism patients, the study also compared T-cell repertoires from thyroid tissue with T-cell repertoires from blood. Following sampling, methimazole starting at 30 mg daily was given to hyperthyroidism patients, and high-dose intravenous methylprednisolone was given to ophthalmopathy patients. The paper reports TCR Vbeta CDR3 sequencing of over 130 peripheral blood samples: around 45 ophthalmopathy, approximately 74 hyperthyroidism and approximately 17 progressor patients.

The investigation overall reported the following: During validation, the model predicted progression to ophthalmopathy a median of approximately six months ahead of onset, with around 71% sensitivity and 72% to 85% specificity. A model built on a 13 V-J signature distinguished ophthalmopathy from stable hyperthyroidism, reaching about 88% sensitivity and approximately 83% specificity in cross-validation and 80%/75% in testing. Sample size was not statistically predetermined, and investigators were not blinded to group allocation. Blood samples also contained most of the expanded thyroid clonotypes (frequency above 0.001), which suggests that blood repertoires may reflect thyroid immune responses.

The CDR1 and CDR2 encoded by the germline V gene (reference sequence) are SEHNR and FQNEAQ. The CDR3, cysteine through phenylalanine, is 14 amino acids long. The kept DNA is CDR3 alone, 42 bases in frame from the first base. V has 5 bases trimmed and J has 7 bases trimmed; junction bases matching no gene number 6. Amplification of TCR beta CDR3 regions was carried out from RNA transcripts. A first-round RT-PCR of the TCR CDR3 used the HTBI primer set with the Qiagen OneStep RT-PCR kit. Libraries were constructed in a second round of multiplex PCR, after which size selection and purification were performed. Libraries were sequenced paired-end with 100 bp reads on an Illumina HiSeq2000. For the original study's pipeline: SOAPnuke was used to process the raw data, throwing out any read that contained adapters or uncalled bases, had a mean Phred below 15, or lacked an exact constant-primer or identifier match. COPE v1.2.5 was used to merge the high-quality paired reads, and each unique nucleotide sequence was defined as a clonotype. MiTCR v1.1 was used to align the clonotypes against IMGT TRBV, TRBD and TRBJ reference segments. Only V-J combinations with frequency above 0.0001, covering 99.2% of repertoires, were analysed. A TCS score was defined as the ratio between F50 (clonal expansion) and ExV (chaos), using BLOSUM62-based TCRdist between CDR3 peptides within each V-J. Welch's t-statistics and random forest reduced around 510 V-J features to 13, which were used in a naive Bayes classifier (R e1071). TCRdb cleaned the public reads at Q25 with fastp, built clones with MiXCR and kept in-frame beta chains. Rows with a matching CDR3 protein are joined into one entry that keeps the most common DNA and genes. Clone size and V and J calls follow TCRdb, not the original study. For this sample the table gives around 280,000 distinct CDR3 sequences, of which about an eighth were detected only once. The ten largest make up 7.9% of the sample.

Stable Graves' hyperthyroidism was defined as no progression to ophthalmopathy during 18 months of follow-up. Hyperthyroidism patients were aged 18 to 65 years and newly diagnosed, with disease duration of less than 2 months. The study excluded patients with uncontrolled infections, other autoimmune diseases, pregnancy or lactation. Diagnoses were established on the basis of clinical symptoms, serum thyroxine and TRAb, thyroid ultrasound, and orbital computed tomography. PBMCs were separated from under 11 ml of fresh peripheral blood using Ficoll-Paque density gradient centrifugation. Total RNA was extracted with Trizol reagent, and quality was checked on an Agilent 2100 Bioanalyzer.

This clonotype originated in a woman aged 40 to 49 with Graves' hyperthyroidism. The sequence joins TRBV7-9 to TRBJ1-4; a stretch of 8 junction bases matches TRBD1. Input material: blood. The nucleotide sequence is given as TGTGCCAGCAGCGCCGGGACAGGCGGTGAAAAACTGTTTTTT. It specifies CASSAGTGGEKLFF.